This T cell receptor beta chain was recovered during a study of CD8 T cells in Susac syndrome. In the case of this clonotype: Its antigen is still unknown.

From germline, CDR1 is SGHVS and CDR2 FQNEAQ. Germline trimming cut 2 bases from V and 4 bases from J; bases unmatched to any gene: 10. This CDR3 is built from 18 residues. Study-wide points: The relatively small number of individuals in the TCR sequencing and HLA analysis was acknowledged by the study.

Random hexamers were used to reverse transcribe the RNA input (roughly 0.5 to 1 ug). The method of amplification for TCR beta CDR3 was immunoSEQ multiplex PCR, covering 54 Vbeta and 13 Jbeta. TCRdb re-derived calls from the immunoSEQ multiplex PCR reads in MiXCR, one entry per CDR3 protein. Of 120,000 to 150,000 distinct CDR3 sequences listed, 94% are singletons. Controls were healthy donors chosen to match patients in age and sex. In contrast to the negatively isolated CD8+ and CD4+ T cells, TEMRA cells were FACS-enriched. The sequencing input was CD8+ T cells from PBMCs. The chain combines TRBV7-8 with TRBJ2-3; 12 positions match TRBD2. This receptor was identified in a human donor in good health. The CDR3 sequence: CASSLPLAGGAAPDTQYF. The CDR3 DNA reads TGTGCCAGCAGCTTACCCCTAGCGGGAGGGGCCGCCCCAGATACGCAGTATTTT.